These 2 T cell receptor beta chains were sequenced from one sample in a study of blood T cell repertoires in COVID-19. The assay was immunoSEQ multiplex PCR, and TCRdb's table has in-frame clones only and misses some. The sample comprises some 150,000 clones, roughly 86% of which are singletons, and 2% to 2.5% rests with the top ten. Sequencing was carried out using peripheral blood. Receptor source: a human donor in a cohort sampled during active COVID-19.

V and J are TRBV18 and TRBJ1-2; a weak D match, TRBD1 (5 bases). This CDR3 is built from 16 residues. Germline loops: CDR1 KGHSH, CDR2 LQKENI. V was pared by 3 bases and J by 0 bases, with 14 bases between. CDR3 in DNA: TGTGCCAGCTCACCGGCGAGGACACTTGCTAACTATGGCTACACCTTC. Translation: CASSPARTLANYGYTF.

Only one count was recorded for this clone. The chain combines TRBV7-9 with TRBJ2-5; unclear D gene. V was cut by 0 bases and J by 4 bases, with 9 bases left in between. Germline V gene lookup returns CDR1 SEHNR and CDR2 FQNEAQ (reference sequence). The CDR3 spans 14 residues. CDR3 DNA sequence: TGTGCCAGCAGCTTAGCGGCTGGCGGAGAGACCCAGTACTTC. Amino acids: CASSLAAGGETQYF.